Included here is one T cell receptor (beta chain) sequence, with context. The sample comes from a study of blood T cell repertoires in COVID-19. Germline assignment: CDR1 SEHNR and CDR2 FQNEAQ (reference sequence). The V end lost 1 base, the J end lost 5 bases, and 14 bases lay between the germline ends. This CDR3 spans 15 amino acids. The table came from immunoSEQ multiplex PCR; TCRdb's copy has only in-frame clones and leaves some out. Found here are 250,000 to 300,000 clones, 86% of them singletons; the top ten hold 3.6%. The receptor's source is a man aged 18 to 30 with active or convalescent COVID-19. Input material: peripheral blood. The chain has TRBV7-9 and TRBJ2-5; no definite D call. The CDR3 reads CASSLERMAGETQYF. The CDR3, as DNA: TGTGCCAGCAGCTTAGAGAGAATGGCCGGGGAGACCCAGTACTTC.